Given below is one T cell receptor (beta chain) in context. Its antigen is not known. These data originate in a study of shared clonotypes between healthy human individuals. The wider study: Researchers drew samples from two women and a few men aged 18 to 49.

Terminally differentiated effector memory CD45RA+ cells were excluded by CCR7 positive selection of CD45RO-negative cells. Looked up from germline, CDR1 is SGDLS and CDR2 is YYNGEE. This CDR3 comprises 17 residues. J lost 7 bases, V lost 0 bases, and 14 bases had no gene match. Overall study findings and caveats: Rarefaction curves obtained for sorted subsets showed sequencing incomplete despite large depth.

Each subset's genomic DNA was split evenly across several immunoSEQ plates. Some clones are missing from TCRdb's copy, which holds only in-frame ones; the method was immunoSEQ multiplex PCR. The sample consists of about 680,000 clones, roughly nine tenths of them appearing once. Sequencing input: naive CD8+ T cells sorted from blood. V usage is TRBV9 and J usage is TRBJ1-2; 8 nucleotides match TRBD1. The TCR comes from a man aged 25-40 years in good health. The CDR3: CASSVVQGVKALGGYTF. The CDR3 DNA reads TGTGCCAGCAGCGTAGTACAGGGGGTAAAAGCTTTGGGTGGCTACACCTTC.